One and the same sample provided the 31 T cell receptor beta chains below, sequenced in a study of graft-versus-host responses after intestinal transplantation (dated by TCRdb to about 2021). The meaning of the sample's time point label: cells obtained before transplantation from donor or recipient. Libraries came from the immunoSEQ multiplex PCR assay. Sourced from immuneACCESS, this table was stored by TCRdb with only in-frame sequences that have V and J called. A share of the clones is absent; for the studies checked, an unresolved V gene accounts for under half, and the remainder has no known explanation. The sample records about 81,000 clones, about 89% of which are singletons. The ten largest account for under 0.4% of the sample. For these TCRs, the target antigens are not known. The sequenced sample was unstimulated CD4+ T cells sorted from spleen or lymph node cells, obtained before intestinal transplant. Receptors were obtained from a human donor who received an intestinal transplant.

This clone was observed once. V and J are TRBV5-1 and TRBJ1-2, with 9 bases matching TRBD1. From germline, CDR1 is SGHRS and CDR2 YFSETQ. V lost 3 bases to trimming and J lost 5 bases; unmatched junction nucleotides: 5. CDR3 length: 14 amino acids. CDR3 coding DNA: TGCGCCAGCAGCTCGGAGGGGACAGGGTATGGCTACACCTTC. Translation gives CASSSEGTGYGYTF.

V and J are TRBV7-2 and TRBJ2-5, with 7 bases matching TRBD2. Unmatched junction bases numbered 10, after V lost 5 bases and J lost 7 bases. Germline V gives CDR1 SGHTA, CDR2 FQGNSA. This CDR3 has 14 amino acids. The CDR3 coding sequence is TGTGCCAGCAGCATCACGGGCGCGGGGGTGACCCAGTACTTC. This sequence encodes CASSITGAGVTQYF.

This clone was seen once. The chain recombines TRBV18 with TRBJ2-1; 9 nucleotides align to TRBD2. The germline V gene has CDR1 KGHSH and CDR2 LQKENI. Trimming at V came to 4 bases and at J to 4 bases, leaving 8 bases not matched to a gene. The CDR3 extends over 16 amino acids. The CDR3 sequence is CASSLKTSGLYNEQFF. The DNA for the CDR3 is TGTGCCAGCTCACTAAAGACTAGCGGACTATACAATGAGCAGTTCTTC.

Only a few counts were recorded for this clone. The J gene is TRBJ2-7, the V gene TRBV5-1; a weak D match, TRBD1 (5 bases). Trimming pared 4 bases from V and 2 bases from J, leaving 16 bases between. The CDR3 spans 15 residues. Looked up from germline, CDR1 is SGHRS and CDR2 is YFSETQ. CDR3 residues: CASSGGHISAYEQYF. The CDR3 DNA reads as TGCGCCAGCAGCGGCGGACATATCTCAGCCTACGAGCAGTACTTC. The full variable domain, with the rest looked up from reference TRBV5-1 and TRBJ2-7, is KAGVTQTPRYLIKTRGQQVTLSCSPISGHRSVSWYQQTPGQGLQFLFEYFSETQRNKGNFPGRFSGRQFSNSRSEMNVSTLELGDSALYLCASSGGHISAYEQYFGPGTRLTVT.

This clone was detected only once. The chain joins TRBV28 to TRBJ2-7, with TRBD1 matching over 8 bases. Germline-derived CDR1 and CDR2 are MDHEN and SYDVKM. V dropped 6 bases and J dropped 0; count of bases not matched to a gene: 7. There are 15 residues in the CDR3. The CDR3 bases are TGTGCCAGCAGGTCGGGACAGGCGTCCTCCTACGAGCAGTACTTC. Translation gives CASRSGQASSYEQYF.

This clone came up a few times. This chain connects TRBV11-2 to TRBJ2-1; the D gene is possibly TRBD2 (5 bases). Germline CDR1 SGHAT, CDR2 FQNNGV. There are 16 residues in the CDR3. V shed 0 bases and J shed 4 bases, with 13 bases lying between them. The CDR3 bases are TGTGCCAGCAGCTTAGAGCCGGGAAGAGGGTACAATGAGCAGTTCTTC. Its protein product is CASSLEPGRGYNEQFF.

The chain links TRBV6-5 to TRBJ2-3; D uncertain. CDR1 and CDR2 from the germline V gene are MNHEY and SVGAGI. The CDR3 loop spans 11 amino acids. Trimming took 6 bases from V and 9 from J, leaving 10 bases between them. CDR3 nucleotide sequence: TGTGCCAGCAGATTTGAGCGAACGCAGTATTTT. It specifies CASRFERTQYF.

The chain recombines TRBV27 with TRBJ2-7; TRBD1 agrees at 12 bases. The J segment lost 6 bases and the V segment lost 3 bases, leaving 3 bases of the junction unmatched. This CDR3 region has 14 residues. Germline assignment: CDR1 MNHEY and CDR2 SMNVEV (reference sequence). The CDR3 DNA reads TGTGCCAGCAGTTTGGGACAGGGGGCTAGCGAGCAGTACTTC. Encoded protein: CASSLGQGASEQYF.

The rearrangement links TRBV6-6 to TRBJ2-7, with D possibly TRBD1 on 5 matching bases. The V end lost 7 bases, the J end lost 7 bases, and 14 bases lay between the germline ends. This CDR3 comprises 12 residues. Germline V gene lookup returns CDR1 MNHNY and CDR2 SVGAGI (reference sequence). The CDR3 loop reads CASTSRGAEQYF. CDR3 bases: TGTGCCAGCACTTCTCGTGGGGCGGAGCAGTACTTC.

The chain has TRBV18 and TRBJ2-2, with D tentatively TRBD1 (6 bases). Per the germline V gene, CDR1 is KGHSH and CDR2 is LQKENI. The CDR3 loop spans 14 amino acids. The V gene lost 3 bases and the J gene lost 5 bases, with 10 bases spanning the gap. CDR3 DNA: TGTGCCAGCTCACCTGGGACAAATACCGGGGAGCTGTTTTTT. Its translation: CASSPGTNTGELFF.

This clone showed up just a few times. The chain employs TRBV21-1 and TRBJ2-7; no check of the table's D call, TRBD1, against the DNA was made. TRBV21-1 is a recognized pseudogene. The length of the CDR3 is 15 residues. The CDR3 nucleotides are TGTGCCAGCAGCAAAGGGGGGACAGGGAGCTACGAGCAGTACTTC. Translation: CASSKGGTGSYEQYF.

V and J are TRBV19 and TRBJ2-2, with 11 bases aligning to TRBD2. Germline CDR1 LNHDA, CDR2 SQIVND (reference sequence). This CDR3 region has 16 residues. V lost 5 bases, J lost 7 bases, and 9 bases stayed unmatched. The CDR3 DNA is TGTGCCAGTAGTCTGAATCCCGGGACTAGCGGCGGGGAGCTGTTTTTT. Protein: CASSLNPGTSGGELFF.

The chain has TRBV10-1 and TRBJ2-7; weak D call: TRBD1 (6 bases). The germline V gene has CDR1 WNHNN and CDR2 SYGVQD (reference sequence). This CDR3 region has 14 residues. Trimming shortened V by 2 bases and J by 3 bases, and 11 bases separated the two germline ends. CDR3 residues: CASSEKRGNYEQYF. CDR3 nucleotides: TGCGCCAGCAGTGAGAAAAGGGGGAACTACGAGCAGTACTTC.

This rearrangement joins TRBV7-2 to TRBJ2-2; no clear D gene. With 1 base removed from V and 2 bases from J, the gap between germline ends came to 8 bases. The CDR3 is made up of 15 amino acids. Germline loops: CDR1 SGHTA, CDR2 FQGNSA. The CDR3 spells CASSLGRSNTGELFF. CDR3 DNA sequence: TGTGCCAGCAGCTTAGGCCGCAGTAACACCGGGGAGCTGTTTTTT.

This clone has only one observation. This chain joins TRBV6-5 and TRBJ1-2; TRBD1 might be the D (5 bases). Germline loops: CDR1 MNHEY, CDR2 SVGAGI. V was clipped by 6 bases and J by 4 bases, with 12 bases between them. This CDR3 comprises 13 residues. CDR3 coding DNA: TGTGCCAGCAGAGGAAGAGACAGCTATGGCTACACCTTC. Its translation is CASRGRDSYGYTF.

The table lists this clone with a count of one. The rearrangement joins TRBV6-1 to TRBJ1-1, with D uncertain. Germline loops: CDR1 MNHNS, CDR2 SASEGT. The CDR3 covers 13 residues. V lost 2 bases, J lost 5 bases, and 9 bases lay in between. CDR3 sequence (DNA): TGTGCCAGCAGTGAACGGGAGGAGACTGAAGCTTTCTTT. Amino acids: CASSEREETEAFF.

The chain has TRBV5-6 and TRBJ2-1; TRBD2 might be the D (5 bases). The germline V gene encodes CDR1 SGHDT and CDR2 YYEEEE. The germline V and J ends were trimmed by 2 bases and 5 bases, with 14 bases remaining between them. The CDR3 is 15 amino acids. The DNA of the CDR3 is TGTGCCAGCAGCTTCCGGGGTGTTGGGAACAATGAGCAGTTCTTC. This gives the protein CASSFRGVGNNEQFF.

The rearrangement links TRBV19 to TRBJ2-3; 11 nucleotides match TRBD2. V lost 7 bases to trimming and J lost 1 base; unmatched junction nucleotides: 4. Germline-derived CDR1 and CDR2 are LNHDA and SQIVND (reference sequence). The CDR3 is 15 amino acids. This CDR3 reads CASTLSGRGTDTQYF. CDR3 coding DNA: TGTGCCAGTACCCTTAGCGGGAGGGGCACAGATACGCAGTATTTT.

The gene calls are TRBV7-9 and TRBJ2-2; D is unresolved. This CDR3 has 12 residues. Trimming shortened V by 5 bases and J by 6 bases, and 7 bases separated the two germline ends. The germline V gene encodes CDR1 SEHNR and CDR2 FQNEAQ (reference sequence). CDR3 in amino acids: CASSLFPGELFF. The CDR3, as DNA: TGTGCCAGCAGCCTCTTCCCCGGGGAGCTGTTTTTT.

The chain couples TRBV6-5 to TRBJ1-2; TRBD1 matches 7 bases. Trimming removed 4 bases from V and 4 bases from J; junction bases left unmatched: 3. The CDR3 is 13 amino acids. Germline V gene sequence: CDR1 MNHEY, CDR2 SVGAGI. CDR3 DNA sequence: TGTGCCAGCAGTTTACAGGGGCTCTATGGCTACACCTTC. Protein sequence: CASSLQGLYGYTF.

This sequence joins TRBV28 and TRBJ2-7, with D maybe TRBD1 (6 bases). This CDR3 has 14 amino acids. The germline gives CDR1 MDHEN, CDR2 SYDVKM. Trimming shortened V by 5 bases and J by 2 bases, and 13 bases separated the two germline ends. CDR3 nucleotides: TGTGCCAGCAGTGAGAACAGGGTCCCCTACGAGCAGTACTTC. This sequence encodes CASSENRVPYEQYF. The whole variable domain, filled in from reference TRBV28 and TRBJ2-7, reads DVKVTQSSRYLVKRTGEKVFLECVQDMDHENMFWYRQDPGLGLRLIYFSYDVKMKEKGDIPEGYSVSREKKERFSLILESASTNQTSMYLCASSENRVPYEQYFGPGTRLTVT.

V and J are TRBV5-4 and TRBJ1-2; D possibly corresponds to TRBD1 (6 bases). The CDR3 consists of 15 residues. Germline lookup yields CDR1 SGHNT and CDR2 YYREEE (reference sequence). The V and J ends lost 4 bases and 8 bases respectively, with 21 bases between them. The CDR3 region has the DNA TGTGCCAGCAGCACCCAATCCGGGACACCGCGGGGCTACACCTTC. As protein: CASSTQSGTPRGYTF.

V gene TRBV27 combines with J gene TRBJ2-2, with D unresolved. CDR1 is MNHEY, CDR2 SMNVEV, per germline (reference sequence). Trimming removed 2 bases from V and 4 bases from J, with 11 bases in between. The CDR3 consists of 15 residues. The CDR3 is CASSLIRSPTGELFF. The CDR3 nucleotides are TGTGCCAGCAGTTTAATCCGGAGCCCCACCGGGGAGCTGTTTTTT.

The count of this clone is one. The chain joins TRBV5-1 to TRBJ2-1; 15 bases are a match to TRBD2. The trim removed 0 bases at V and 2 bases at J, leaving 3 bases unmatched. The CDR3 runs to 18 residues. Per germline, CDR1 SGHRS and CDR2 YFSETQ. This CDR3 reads CASSLAGTSGGPYNEQFF. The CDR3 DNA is TGCGCCAGCAGCTTGGCGGGGACTAGCGGGGGGCCCTACAATGAGCAGTTCTTC.

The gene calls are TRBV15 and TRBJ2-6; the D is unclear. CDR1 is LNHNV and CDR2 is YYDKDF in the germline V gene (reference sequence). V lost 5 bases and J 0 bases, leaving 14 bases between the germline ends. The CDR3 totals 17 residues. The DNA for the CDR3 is TGTGCCACCAGCCATGGTGACGGCGGCTCTGGGGCCAACGTCCTGACTTTC. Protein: CATSHGDGGSGANVLTF.

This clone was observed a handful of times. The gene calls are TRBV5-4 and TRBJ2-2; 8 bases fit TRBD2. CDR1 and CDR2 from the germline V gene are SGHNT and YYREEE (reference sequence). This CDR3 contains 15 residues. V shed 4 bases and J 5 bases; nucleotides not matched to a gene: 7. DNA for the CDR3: TGTGCCAGCAGCCCCAGCGGGGGAGGGACCGGGGAGCTGTTTTTT. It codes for CASSPSGGGTGELFF.

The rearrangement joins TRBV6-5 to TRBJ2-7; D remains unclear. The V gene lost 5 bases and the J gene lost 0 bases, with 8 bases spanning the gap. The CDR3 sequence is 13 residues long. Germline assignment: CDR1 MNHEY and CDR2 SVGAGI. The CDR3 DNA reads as TGTGCCAGCAGTATAGCAAACTCCTACGAGCAGTACTTC. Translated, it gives CASSIANSYEQYF.

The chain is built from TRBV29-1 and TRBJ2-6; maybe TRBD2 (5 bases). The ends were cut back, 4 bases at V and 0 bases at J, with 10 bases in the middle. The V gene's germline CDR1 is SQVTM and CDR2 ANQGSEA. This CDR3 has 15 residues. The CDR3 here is CSVGAGISGANVLTF. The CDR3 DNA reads TGCAGCGTTGGGGCCGGGATCTCTGGGGCCAACGTCCTGACTTTC.

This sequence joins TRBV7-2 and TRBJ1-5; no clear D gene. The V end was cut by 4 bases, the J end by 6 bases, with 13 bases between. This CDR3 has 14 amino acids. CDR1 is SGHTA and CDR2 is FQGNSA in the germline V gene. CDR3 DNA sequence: TGTGCCAGCAGCTGGATCGGGAGAGGTCAGCCCCAGCATTTT. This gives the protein CASSWIGRGQPQHF. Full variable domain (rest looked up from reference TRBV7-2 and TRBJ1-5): GAGVSQSPSNKVTEKGKDVELRCDPISGHTALYWYRQSLGQGLEFLIYFQGNSAPDKSGLPSDRFSAERTGGSVSTLTIQRTQQEDSAVYLCASSWIGRGQPQHFGDGTRLSIL.

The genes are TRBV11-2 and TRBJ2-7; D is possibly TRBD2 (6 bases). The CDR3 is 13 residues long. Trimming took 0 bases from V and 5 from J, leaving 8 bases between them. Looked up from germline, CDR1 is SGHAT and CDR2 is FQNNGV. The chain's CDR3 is CASSLDRGDEQYF. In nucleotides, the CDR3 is TGTGCCAGCAGCTTAGATCGCGGGGACGAGCAGTACTTC.

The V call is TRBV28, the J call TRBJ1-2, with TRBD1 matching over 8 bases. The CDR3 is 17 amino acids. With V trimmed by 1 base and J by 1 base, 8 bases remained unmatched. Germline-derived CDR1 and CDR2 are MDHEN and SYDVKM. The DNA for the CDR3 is TGTGCCAGCAGTTTATTCCGCAGGGGGCAGGGTAACTATGGCTACACCTTC. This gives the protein CASSLFRRGQGNYGYTF.